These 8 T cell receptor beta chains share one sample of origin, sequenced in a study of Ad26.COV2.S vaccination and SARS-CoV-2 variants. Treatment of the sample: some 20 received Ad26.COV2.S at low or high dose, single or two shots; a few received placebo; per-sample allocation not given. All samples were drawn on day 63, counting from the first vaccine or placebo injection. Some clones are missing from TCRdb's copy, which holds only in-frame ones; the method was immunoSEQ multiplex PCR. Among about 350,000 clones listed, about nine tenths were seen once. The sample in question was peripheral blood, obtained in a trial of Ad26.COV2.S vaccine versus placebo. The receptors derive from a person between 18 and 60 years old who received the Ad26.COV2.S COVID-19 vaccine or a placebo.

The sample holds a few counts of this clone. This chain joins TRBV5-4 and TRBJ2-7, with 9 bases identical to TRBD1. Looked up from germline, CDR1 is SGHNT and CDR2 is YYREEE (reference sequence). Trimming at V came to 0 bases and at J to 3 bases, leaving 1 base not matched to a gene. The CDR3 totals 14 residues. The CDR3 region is CASSLGTGVYEQYF. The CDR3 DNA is TGTGCCAGCAGCTTGGGGACAGGGGTCTACGAGCAGTACTTC.

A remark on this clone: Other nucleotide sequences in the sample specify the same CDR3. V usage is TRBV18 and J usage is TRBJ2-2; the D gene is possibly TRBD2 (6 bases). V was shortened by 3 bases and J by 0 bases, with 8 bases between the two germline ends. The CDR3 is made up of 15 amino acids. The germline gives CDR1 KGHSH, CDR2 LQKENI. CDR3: CASSPREANTGELFF. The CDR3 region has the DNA TGTGCCAGCTCACCCAGGGAGGCGAACACCGGGGAGCTGTTTTTT.

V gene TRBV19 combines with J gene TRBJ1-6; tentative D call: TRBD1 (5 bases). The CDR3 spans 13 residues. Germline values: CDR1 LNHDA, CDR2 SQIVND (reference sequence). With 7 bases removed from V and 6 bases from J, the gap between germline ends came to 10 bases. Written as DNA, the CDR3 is TGTGCCAGTACTGGTGGGACTAATTCACCCCTCCACTTT. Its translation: CASTGGTNSPLHF.

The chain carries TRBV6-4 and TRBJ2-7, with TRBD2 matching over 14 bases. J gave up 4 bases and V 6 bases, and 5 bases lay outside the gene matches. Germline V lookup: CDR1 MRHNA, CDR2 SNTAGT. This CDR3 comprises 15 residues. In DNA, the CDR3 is TGTGCCAGCAGCCCGGGACTAGCGGGAGTTTACGAGCAGTACTTC. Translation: CASSPGLAGVYEQYF.

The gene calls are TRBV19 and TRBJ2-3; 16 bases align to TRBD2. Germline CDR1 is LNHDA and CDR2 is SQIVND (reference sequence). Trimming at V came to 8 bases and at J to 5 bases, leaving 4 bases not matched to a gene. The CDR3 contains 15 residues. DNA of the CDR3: TGTGCCAGTGGGGGACTAGCGGGAGGGCAAGATACGCAGTATTTT. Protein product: CASGGLAGGQDTQYF.

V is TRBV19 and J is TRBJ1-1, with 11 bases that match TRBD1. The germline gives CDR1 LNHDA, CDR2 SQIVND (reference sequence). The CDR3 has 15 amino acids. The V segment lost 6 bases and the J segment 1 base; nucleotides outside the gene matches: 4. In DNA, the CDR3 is TGTGCCAGTAGGGACAGGGGGCGAGGGAACACTGAAGCTTTCTTT. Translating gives CASRDRGRGNTEAFF.

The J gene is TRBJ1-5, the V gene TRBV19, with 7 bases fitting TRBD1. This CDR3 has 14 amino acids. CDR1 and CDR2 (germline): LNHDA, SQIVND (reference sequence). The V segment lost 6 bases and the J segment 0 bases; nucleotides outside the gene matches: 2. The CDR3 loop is CASRRQGSNQPQHF. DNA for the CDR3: TGTGCCAGTAGGAGACAGGGTAGCAATCAGCCCCAGCATTTT.

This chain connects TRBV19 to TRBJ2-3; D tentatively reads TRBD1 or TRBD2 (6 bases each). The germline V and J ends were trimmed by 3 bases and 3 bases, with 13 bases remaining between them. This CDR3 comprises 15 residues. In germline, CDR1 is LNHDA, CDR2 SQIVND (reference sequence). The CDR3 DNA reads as TGTGCCAGTAGTATGTTTCGGGGGACAACAGATACGCAGTATTTT. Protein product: CASSMFRGTTDTQYF. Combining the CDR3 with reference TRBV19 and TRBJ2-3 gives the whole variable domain DGGITQSPKYLFRKEGQNVTLSCEQNLNHDAMYWYRQDPGQGLRLIYYSQIVNDFQKGDIAEGYSVSREKKESFPLTVTSAQKNPTAFYLCASSMFRGTTDTQYFGPGTRLTVL.